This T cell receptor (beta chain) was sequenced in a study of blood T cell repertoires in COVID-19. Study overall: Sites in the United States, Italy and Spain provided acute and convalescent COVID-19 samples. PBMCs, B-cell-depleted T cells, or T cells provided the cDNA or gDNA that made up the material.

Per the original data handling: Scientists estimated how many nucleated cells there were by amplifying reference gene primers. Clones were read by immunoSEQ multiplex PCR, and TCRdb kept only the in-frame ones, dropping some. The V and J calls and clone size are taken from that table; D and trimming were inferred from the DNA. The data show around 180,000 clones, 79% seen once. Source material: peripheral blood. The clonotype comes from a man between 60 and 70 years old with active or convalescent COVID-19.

The CDR3 nucleotides read TGTGCCACCAGCAGCCTTACGGTCGGGGAGCTGTTTTTT. Translated, it gives CATSSLTVGELFF. This chain uses TRBV15 with TRBJ2-2; no clear D gene. With 3 bases removed from V and 7 bases from J, the gap between germline ends came to 9 bases. The CDR3 runs to 13 residues. CDR1 LNHNV and CDR2 YYDKDF come from the germline V gene (reference sequence).